This is a list of T cell receptor beta chains from one sample in a study of blood T cell repertoires in COVID-19. Data came from immunoSEQ multiplex PCR; TCRdb stores just in-frame clones and leaves some out. The sample yields about 83,000 clones, about 82% seen once. Specimen: peripheral blood. Source of these receptors: a man aged 45-60 years with active COVID-19. The CDR3 runs from the conserved cysteine through the conserved F or W. The D gene is left open where the match is weak. Clone size is stated in some rows and not others, as once, few, many or a class when expanded.

j_call v_call clone_size d_call cdr3_aa cdr3_nt
TRBJ2-5 TRBV2 - - CASKRLEAGTQYF TGTGCCAGCAAAAGACTAGAGGCCGGGACCCAGTACTTC
TRBJ2-7 TRBV7-2 - - CASSFAGISSYEQYF TGTGCCAGCAGCTTTGCCGGGATATCTTCCTACGAGCAGTACTTC
TRBJ1-3 TRBV7-8 - TRBD1 CASSLRQGPGNTIYF TGTGCCAGCAGCTTACGACAGGGCCCGGGAAACACCATATATTTT
TRBJ2-1 TRBV7-9 - - CASSLNPWGQRSYNEQFF TGTGCCAGCAGCTTAAACCCCTGGGGGCAGAGGTCCTACAATGAGCAGTTCTTC
TRBJ2-7 TRBV7-2 few TRBD1 CASSWTGEQYF TGTGCCAGCAGCTGGACAGGCGAGCAGTACTTC
TRBJ2-1 TRBV27 - TRBD1 CASSLYGTSGGAYNEQFF TGTGCCAGCAGTTTATACGGAACCTCAGGGGGCGCGTACAATGAGCAGTTCTTC
TRBJ2-1 TRBV11-3 - TRBD2 CASRRTSGGGEEQFF TGTGCCAGCAGACGGACTAGCGGGGGGGGTGAGGAGCAGTTCTTC
TRBJ2-1 TRBV19 - TRBD1 CAAQDRGFYNEQFF TGTGCCGCCCAGGACAGGGGATTCTACAATGAGCAGTTCTTC
TRBJ2-5 TRBV7-3 - TRBD2 CASSLQRGGQETQYF TGTGCCAGCAGCTTACAGCGGGGGGGCCAAGAGACCCAGTACTTC
TRBJ2-3 TRBV24-1 - TRBD1 CATSSIRGRLEDTQYF TGTGCCACCAGCTCTATCAGGGGGCGGCTGGAAGATACGCAGTATTTT
TRBJ2-1 TRBV5-1 - - CASSWDGEDNEQFF TGCGCCAGCAGCTGGGACGGGGAGGACAATGAGCAGTTCTTC
TRBJ2-7 TRBV11-2 - - CASSLTFSTGGVPYEQYF TGTGCCAGCAGCTTGACCTTCTCGACAGGAGGAGTACCCTACGAGCAGTACTTC
TRBJ2-3 TRBV10-3 once TRBD2 CAISPGLGTDTQYF TGTGCCATCAGCCCCGGACTAGGAACAGATACGCAGTATTTT
TRBJ2-3 TRBV21-1 once - CARTHSGPGRDAHTQYF TGTGCCAGAACACATAGCGGGCCGGGTCGAGATGCCCATACGCAGTATTTT
TRBJ2-2 TRBV7-8 - TRBD1 CASSSSGTGATGELFF TGTGCCAGCAGCTCGTCCGGGACAGGGGCCACCGGGGAGCTGTTTTTT
TRBJ2-7 TRBV25-1 - - CASSAGQIGEQYF TGTGCCAGCAGCGCGGGACAGATCGGCGAGCAGTACTTC
TRBJ2-2 TRBV5-6 - - CASSSKSGQFTGELFF TGTGCCAGCAGCTCGAAATCGGGTCAGTTCACCGGGGAGCTGTTTTTT
TRBJ1-1 TRBV6-6 - TRBD1 CASSRQGVGEAFF TGTGCCAGCAGTAGACAGGGAGTGGGGGAAGCTTTCTTT
TRBJ2-1 TRBV4-2 - TRBD2 CASSSRTSGGVNEQFF TGTGCCAGCAGCTCAAGGACTAGCGGGGGGGTCAATGAGCAGTTCTTC
TRBJ1-4 TRBV28 few TRBD1 CASSPETGGNEKLFF TGTGCCAGCAGCCCTGAGACAGGGGGGAATGAAAAACTGTTTTTT
TRBJ1-6 TRBV19 - - CASSIKEGRNSPLHF TGTGCCAGTAGTATTAAAGAGGGTCGGAATTCACCCCTCCACTTT
TRBJ1-1 TRBV2 - TRBD1 CASSGQGAYMGTEAFF TGTGCCAGCAGCGGACAGGGGGCGTATATGGGGACTGAAGCTTTCTTT
TRBJ1-2 TRBV28 - - CASSSFSGRIYGYTF TGTGCCAGCAGCTCTTTCTCCGGGAGGATCTATGGCTACACCTTC